Given below is one T cell receptor (beta chain) in context. The antigen remains unidentified. With 5 bases clipped from V and 4 bases from J, the junction kept 7 bases outside the gene matches. The CDR3 runs 14 residues. Germline V gene data show CDR1 as SGHVS and CDR2 as FQNEAQ. This entry is derived from a study of response to subunit inactivated influenza vaccine. Study outcomes and limitations: Authors proposed each seasonal influenza vaccination draws in few new T cells.

MiXCR, run by TCRdb on the RT-PCR reads, gives a single entry per CDR3 protein. This table has hundreds of thousands of distinct CDR3 sequences, 22% appearing once. The chain has TRBV7-8 and TRBJ1-2; 7 bases match TRBD1. The sequencing here drew on PBMCs from blood, taken less than 22 months after vaccination. The origin of this receptor is a man aged 45-69 years who received an inactivated influenza vaccine. The CDR3 here is CASSVRGLGYGYTF. CDR3 sequence (DNA): TGTGCCAGCAGCGTAAGGGGGCTCGGCTATGGCTACACCTTC.